These T cell receptor beta chains were read from a single sample in a study of spatial heterogeneity in lung cancer. Via MiXCR, TCRdb re-called the 5' RACE reads, giving one row per CDR3 protein. The table lists more than 80,000 distinct CDR3 sequences, 10% to 15% of them singletons, with about 40% in the top ten. Material: PBMCs, obtained at surgery. Receptors were obtained from a male donor with early-stage non-small cell lung cancer. Both conserved end residues are part of each CDR3. Fields, in order: J gene, D gene, CDR3 length, V gene, CDR3 protein. The D gene is left open where the match is weak.

TRBJ2-1	-	14	TRBV28	CASSRTTYLDEQFF
TRBJ1-5	-	14	TRBV24-1	CATSGWDSNQPQHF
TRBJ1-2	TRBD1	12	TRBV6-2/TRBV6-3	CASGDSNYGYTF
TRBJ2-5	-	15	TRBV9	CASSVVQGGQETQYF
TRBJ2-3	-	16	TRBV4-3	CASSQALGVVPDTQYF
TRBJ2-1	TRBD1	15	TRBV4-3	CASSLRDSSYNEQFF
TRBJ2-1	-	15	TRBV5-1	CASSLEGQSYNEQFF
TRBJ1-1	TRBD1	14	TRBV3-1	CASSFDRANTEAFF
TRBJ2-1	-	16	TRBV3-1	CASSPLAGAPNNEQFF
TRBJ2-1	TRBD1	16	TRBV6-5	CASSRDRTSVVNEQFF
TRBJ2-7	-	15	TRBV6-2/TRBV6-3	CASSYEASLNPEQYF
TRBJ2-5	-	14	TRBV6-2/TRBV6-3	CASSSGPNQETQYF
TRBJ2-7	TRBD1	15	TRBV13	CASSLEDRGFDEQYF